The TCR beta chain under discussion was sequenced for a study of T cell responses to AZD1222 COVID-19 vaccine. The CDR3 is 11 amino acids. Germline V CDR1 and CDR2: MNHEY, SVGAGI. V lost 10 bases, J lost 7 bases, and 13 bases lay in between. Clones were read by immunoSEQ multiplex PCR, and TCRdb kept only the in-frame ones, dropping some. Counted here are tens of thousands of clones, roughly 87% occurring once; the ten biggest clones make up under 30%. The source material was peripheral blood, sampled 28 days after the second AZD1222 dose. The TCR originated in an adult who received the AZD1222 COVID-19 vaccine. The chain links TRBV6-5 to TRBJ1-2; perhaps TRBD1 as D (6 bases). CDR3 in DNA: TGTGCCACCAGGGGTTTTTCTGGCTACACCTTC. Translated: CATRGFSGYTF.